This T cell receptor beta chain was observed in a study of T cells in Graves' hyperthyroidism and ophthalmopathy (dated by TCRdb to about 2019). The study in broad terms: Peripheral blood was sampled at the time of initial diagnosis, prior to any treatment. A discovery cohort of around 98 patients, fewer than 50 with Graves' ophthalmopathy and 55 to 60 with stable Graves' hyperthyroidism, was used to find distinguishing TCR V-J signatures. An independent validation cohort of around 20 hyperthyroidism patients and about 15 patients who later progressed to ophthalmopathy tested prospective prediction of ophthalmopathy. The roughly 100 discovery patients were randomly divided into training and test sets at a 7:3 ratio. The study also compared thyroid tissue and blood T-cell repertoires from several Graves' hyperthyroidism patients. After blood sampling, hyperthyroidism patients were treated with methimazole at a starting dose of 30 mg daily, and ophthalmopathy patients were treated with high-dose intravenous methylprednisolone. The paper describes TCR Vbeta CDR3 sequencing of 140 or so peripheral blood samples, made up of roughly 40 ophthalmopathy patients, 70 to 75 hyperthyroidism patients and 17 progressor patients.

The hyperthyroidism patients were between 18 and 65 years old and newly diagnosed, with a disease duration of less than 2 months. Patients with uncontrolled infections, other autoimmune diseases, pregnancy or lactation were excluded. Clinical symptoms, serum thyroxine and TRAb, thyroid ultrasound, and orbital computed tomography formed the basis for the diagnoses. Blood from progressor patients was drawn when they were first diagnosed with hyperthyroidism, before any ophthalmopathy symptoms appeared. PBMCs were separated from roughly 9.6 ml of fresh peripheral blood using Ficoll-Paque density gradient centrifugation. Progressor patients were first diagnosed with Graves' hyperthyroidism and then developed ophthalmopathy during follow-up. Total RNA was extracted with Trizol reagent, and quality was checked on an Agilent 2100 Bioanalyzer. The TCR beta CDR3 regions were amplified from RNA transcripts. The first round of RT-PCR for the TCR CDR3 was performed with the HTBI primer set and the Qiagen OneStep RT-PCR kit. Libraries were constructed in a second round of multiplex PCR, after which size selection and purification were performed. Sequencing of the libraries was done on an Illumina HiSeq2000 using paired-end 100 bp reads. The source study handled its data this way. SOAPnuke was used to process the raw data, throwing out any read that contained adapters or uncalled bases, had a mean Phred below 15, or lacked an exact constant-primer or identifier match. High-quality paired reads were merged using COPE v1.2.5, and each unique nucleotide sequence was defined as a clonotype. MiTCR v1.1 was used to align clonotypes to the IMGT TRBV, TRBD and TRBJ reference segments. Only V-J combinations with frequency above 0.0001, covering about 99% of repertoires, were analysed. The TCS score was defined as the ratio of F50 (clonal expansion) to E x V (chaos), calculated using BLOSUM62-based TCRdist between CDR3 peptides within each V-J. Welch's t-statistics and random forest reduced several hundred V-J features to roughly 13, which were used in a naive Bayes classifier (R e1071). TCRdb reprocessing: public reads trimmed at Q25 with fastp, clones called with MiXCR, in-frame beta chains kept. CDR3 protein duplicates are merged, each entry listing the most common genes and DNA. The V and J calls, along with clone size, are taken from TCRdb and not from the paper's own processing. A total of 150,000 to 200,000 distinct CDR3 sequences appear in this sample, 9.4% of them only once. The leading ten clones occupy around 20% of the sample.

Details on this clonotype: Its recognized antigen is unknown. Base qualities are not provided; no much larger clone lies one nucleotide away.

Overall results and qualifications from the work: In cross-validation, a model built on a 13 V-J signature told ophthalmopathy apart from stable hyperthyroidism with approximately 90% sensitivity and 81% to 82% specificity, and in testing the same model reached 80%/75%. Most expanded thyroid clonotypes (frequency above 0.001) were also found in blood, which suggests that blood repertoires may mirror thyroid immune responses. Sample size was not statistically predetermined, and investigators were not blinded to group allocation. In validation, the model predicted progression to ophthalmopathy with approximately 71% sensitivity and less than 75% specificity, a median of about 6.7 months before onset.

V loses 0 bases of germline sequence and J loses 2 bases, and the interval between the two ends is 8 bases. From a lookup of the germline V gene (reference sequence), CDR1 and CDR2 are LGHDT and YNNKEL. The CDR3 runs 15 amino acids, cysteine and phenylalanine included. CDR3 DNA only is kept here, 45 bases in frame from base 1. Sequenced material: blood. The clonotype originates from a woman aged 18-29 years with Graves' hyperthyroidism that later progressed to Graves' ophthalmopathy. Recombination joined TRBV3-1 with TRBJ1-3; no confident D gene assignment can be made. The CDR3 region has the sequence CASSQDLRAGNTIYF. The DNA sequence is TGTGCCAGCAGCCAAGATCTTAGGGCTGGAAACACCATATATTTT.